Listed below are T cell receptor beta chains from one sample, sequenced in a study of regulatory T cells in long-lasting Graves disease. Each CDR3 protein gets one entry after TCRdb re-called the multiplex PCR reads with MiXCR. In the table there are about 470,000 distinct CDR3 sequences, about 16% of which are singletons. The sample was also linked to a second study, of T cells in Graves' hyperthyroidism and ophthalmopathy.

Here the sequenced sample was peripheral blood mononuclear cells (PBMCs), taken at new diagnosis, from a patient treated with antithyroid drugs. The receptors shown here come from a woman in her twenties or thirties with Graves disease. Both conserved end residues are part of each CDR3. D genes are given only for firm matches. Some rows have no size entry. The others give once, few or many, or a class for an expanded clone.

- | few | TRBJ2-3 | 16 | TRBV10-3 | CAISDGGTQSTDTQYF | TGTGCCATCAGTGATGGCGGGACCCAGAGCACAGATACGCAGTATTTT
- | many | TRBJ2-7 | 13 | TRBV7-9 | CASSGDNSYEQYF | TGTGCCAGCAGCGGGGATAACTCCTACGAGCAGTACTTC
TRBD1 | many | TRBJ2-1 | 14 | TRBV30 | CAWSGQGVWYEQFF | TGTGCCTGGAGTGGACAGGGGGTGTGGTATGAGCAGTTCTTC
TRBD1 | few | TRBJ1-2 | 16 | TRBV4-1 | CASSLSLGQGWYGYTF | TGCGCCAGCAGCCTTTCTTTGGGACAGGGATGGTATGGCTACACCTTC
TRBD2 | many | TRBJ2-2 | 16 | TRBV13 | CASSSGLARNTGELFF | TGTGCCAGCAGCTCGGGACTAGCGAGGAACACCGGGGAGCTGTTTTTT
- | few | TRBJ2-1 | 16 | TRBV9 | CASSPRGTGLIGEQFF | TGTGCCAGCAGCCCACGAGGGACGGGCTTGATTGGTGAGCAGTTCTTC
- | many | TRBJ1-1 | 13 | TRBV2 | CASYRGIDTEAFF | TGTGCCAGCTATCGGGGGATAGACACTGAAGCTTTCTTT
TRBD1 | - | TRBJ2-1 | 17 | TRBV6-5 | CASSYSIDRGPDDEQFF | TGTGCCAGCAGTTACTCGATCGACAGGGGGCCCGATGATGAGCAGTTCTTC
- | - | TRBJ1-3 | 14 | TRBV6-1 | CACSSGLSGNTIYF | TGTGCCTGCTCCTCGGGGCTCTCTGGAAACACCATATATTTT
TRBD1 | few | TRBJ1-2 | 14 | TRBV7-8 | CASSLASGGYGYTF | TGTGCCAGCAGCTTAGCGTCAGGGGGCTATGGCTACACCTTC
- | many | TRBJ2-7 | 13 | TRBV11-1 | CASSLQSGHEQYF | TGTGCCAGCAGCTTGCAGTCTGGCCACGAGCAGTACTTC
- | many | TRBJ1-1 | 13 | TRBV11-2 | CASSLEVRTEAFF | TGTGCCAGCAGCTTAGAAGTTCGCACTGAAGCTTTCTTT
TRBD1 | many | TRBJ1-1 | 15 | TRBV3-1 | CASSHWTGGNTEAFF | TGTGCCAGCAGCCACTGGACAGGGGGGAACACTGAAGCTTTCTTT
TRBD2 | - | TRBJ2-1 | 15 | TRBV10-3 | CAINDLAGESNEQFF | TGTGCCATCAACGATCTAGCGGGAGAGTCCAATGAGCAGTTCTTC
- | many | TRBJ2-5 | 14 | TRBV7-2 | CASSLLRIQETQYF | TGTGCCAGCAGCTTATTAAGAATCCAAGAGACCCAGTACTTC
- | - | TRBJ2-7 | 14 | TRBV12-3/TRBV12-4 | CASSPPELVVEQYF | TGTGCCAGCAGCCCACCCGAACTAGTGGTCGAGCAGTACTTC
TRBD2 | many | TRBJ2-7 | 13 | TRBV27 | CASNPAGVEEQYF | TGTGCCAGCAATCCAGCGGGAGTGGAAGAGCAGTACTTC
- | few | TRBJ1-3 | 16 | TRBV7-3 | CASSLNGGNSGNTIYF | TGTGCCAGCAGCTTAAATGGGGGGAACTCTGGAAACACCATATATTTT
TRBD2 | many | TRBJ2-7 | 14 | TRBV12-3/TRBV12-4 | CASRFTSGGYEQYF | TGTGCCAGCAGGTTCACTAGCGGGGGATACGAGCAGTACTTC
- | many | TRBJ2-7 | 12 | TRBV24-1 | CATSLRGNEQYF | TGTGCCACCAGCCTTCGTGGGAACGAGCAGTACTTC
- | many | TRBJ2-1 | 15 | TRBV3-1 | CASSQGRGSYNEQFF | TGTGCCAGCAGCCAGGGGAGGGGGTCCTACAATGAGCAGTTCTTC
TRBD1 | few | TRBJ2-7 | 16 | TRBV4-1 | CASSQPLQGASYEQYF | TGCGCCAGCAGCCAACCTCTACAGGGGGCTTCCTACGAGCAGTACTTC
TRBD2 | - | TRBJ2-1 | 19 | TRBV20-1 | CSAREGGLAGVFAYNEQFF | TGCAGTGCTAGAGAGGGGGGACTAGCGGGAGTCTTCGCCTACAATGAGCAGTTCTTC
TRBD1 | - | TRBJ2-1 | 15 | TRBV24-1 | CATSDPTGGKNEQFF | TGTGCCACCAGTGACCCTACAGGGGGGAAGAATGAGCAGTTCTTC
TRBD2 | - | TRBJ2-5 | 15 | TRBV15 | CATVEGGSLLETQYF | TGTGCCACCGTTGAGGGAGGGTCTCTCCTAGAGACCCAGTACTTC
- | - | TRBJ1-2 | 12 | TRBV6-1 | CASRGGGSGYTF | TGTGCCAGCAGGGGTGGGGGCTCTGGCTACACCTTC
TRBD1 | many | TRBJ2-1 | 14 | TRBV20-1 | CSARDRDSYNEQFF | TGCAGTGCTAGAGATCGGGACAGTTACAATGAGCAGTTCTTC
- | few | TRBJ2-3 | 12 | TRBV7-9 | CASSSPSDTQYF | TGTGCCAGCAGCTCCCCTTCGGATACGCAGTATTTT
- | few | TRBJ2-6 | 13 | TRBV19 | CASIPSGANVLTF | TGTGCCAGTATCCCATCTGGGGCCAACGTCCTGACTTTC
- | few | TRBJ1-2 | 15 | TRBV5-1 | CASSWALVSVYGYTF | TGCGCCAGCAGCTGGGCCCTTGTTTCGGTCTATGGCTACACCTTC
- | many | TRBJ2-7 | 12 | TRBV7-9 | CASSLGGDEQYF | TGTGCCAGCAGCTTAGGAGGCGACGAGCAGTACTTC
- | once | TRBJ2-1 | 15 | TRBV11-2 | CASRNWGAVYNEQFF | TGTGCCAGCAGGAATTGGGGAGCAGTTTACAATGAGCAGTTCTTC
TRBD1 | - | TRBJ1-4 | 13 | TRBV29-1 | CSVEDREGEKLFF | TGCAGCGTTGAGGACAGGGAGGGTGAAAAACTGTTTTTT
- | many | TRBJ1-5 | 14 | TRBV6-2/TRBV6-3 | CASSRSKQGQPQHF | TGTGCCAGCAGTCGCTCGAAGCAGGGTCAGCCCCAGCATTTT
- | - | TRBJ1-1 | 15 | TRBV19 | CASSINPDGVGEAFF | TGTGCCAGTAGTATTAACCCGGACGGCGTCGGTGAAGCTTTCTTT
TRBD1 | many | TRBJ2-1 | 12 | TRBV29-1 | CSVERDSNEQFF | TGCAGCGTTGAACGGGACAGCAATGAGCAGTTCTTC
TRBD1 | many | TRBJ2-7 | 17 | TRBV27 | CASSFGRGRGLAYEQYF | TGTGCCAGCAGTTTCGGCAGGGGGCGCGGGTTAGCCTACGAGCAGTACTTC
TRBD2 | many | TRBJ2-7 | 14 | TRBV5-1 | CASSFGGGSYEQYF | TGCGCCAGCAGCTTCGGGGGAGGGTCCTACGAGCAGTACTTC
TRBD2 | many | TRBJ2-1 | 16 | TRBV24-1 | CATTGLAEDGDNEQFF | TGTGCCACCACCGGACTAGCGGAGGACGGGGACAATGAGCAGTTCTTC
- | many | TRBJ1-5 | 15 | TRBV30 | CAWSVEGLSNQPQHF | TGTGCCTGGAGTGTTGAGGGCCTCAGCAATCAGCCCCAGCATTTT
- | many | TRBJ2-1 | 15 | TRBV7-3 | CASSRNPTGVNEQFF | TGTGCCAGCAGCCGGAACCCGACAGGAGTCAATGAGCAGTTCTTC
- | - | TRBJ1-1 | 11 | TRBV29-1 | CSVDIWAEAFF | TGCAGCGTTGATATATGGGCTGAAGCTTTCTTT
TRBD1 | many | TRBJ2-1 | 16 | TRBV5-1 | CASSQSGQGWNNEQFF | TGCGCCAGCAGCCAATCCGGACAGGGGTGGAACAATGAGCAGTTCTTC
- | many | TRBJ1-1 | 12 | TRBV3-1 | CASSLAGGKAFF | TGTGCCAGCAGCCTCGCAGGAGGCAAGGCTTTCTTT
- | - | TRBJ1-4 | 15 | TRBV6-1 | CASSPRTEVNEKLFF | TGTGCCAGCAGTCCGCGGACAGAAGTTAATGAAAAACTGTTTTTT
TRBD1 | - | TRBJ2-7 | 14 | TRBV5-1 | CASSWTGADYEQYF | TGCGCCAGCAGCTGGACAGGGGCGGACTACGAGCAGTACTTC
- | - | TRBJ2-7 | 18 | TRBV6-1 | CASRAGTKSGPSSYEQYF | TGTGCCAGCCGCGCAGGGACGAAGAGCGGGCCTAGCTCCTACGAGCAGTACTTC
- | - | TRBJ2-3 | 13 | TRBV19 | CARKGLVGDTQYF | TGTGCCAGGAAAGGATTAGTCGGAGATACGCAGTATTTT
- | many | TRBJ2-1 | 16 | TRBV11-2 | CASSSSGGVPINEQFF | TGTGCCAGCAGCTCCTCGGGCGGGGTACCCATCAATGAGCAGTTCTTC
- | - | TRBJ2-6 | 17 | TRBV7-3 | CASSLILGVAGANVLTF | TGTGCCAGCAGCTTAATTTTGGGAGTGGCTGGGGCCAACGTCCTGACTTTC
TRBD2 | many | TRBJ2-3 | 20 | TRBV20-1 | CSASLYRGLAGEGPPDTQYF | TGCAGTGCTAGTCTATACCGCGGACTAGCGGGAGAGGGGCCCCCAGATACGCAGTATTTT
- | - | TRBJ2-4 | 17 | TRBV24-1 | CATSGTVTDGAKNIQYF | TGTGCCACCAGTGGCACAGTTACTGACGGAGCCAAAAACATTCAGTACTTC
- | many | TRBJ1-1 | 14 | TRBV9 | CASSVATGYTEAFF | TGTGCCAGCAGCGTAGCTACGGGGTACACTGAAGCTTTCTTT
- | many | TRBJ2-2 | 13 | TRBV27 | CASSGTNTGELFF | TGTGCCAGCAGCGGCACTAACACCGGGGAGCTGTTTTTT
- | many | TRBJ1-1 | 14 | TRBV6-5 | CASSFRGEDTEAFF | TGTGCCAGCAGTTTCAGGGGAGAGGACACTGAAGCTTTCTTT
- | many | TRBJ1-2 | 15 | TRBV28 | CASSLQSAGRYGYTF | TGTGCCAGCAGCCTCCAATCCGCCGGTCGCTATGGCTACACCTTC
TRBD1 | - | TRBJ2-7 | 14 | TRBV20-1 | CSATMDRKLYEQYF | TGCAGTGCGACCATGGACAGGAAACTTTACGAGCAGTACTTC